Below are 24 T cell receptor beta chains sequenced from a single sample in a study of cytomegalovirus exposure and HLA in healthy donors. PCR primers comprised 60 Vbeta and 13 Jbeta primers. Profiled with immunoSEQ multiplex PCR; TCRdb holds only in-frame clones, not every one. The table records hundreds of thousands of clones, around 83% of them present only once. What was sequenced was PBMCs. These TCRs come from a girl aged 2 to 10 in good health and CMV-seronegative.

The CDR3 region has the DNA TGTGCCAGCAGTTCGGGGGGCTACGGCTACACCTTC. Translating gives CASSSGGYGYTF. V and J are TRBV27 and TRBJ1-2, with a possible D match to TRBD1 (6 bases). In germline, CDR1 is MNHEY, CDR2 SMNVEV (reference sequence). V dropped 4 bases and J dropped 8 bases, with 11 bases sitting between them. The length of the CDR3 is 12 residues.

The chain has TRBV6-6 and TRBJ2-3, with 9 bases that match TRBD1. The CDR3 totals 16 residues. CDR1 MNHNY and CDR2 SVGAGI come from the germline V gene (reference sequence). With 4 bases clipped from V and 1 base from J, the junction kept 6 bases outside the gene matches. The CDR3 DNA reads TGTGCCAGCAGTTTCTTCCGGGACAGGGGCACAGATACGCAGTATTTT. Protein: CASSFFRDRGTDTQYF.

J is TRBJ2-7 and V is TRBV7-2, with TRBD1 matching 10 bases. Germline V gene sequence: CDR1 SGHTA, CDR2 FQGNSA. V was clipped by 5 bases and J by 4 bases; unmatched bases: 17. The CDR3 length is 18 residues. CDR3 sequence (DNA): TGTGCCAGCAGCACCATGGAGCTGGGACAGGGGTTTCAATACGAGCAGTACTTC. This sequence encodes CASSTMELGQGFQYEQYF.

CDR3 nucleotides: TGCGCCAGCAGCCTCGGGACAGACCAGCCCCAGCATTTT. This sequence encodes CASSLGTDQPQHF. V is TRBV5-1 and J is TRBJ1-5, with TRBD1 identical over 7 bases. Losses at the gene ends were 4 bases for V and 7 bases for J; bases not matched to a gene: 5. This CDR3 contains 13 residues. Looked up from germline, CDR1 is SGHRS and CDR2 is YFSETQ.

The gene calls are TRBV13 and TRBJ2-7, with D perhaps matching TRBD2 (6 bases). Germline values: CDR1 PRHDT, CDR2 FYEKMQ (reference sequence). V shed 1 base and J shed 3 bases, with 10 bases lying between them. The CDR3 is 14 amino acids. The CDR3 nucleotides are TGTGCCAGCAGCTTAGAGGGAGGAGGCTACGAGCAGTACTTC. Residues: CASSLEGGGYEQYF.

This chain connects TRBV9 to TRBJ1-2, with D maybe TRBD1 (5 bases). This CDR3 contains 14 residues. With 3 bases removed from V and 4 bases from J, the gap between germline ends came to 13 bases. Germline lookup yields CDR1 SGDLS and CDR2 YYNGEE. CDR3 residues: CASSARQSGYGYTF. CDR3 sequence (DNA): TGTGCCAGCAGCGCAAGACAGTCCGGCTATGGCTACACCTTC.

The chain joins TRBV7-8 to TRBJ2-1; 16 bases align to TRBD2. The J segment lost 15 bases and the V segment lost 3 bases, leaving 8 bases of the junction unmatched. Looked up from germline, CDR1 is SGHVS and CDR2 is FQNEAQ. CDR3 length: 15 residues. DNA for the CDR3: TGTGCCAGCAGCTTTGGGGGGACTAGCGGGAGGGTTCGGTTCTTC. Translating it yields CASSFGGTSGRVRFF.

V is TRBV29-1 and J is TRBJ1-1; the D is unclear. V was trimmed by 7 bases and J by 10 bases, leaving 19 bases between them. CDR3 length equals 12 residues. Germline-derived CDR1 and CDR2 are SQVTM and ANQGSEA. The CDR3 loop is CSAGRTYTGAFF. The CDR3 DNA is TGCAGCGCCGGTCGCACATATACGGGAGCTTTCTTT.

V and J are TRBV7-2 and TRBJ2-3, with 9 bases that match TRBD2. CDR1 is SGHTA, CDR2 FQGNSA, per germline. This CDR3 is 17 amino acids long. J gave up 4 bases and V 2 bases, and 10 bases lay outside the gene matches. CDR3 amino acids: CASSLFPSGVPPDTQYF. The CDR3 bases are TGTGCCAGCAGCTTATTCCCTAGCGGGGTCCCTCCAGATACGCAGTATTTT. Using reference TRBV7-2 and TRBJ2-3 for the parts outside the CDR3, the full variable domain is GAGVSQSPSNKVTEKGKDVELRCDPISGHTALYWYRQSLGQGLEFLIYFQGNSAPDKSGLPSDRFSAERTGGSVSTLTIQRTQQEDSAVYLCASSLFPSGVPPDTQYFGPGTRLTVL.

V gene TRBV4-2 combines with J gene TRBJ1-5; D gene ambiguous. Per the germline V gene, CDR1 is LGHNA and CDR2 is YNFKEQ. V lost 6 bases and J lost 7, with 16 bases in between. The CDR3 sequence is 14 residues long. In DNA, the CDR3 is TGTGCCAGCAGGCACGTCGGGGAAAACCAGCCCCAGCATTTT. Protein sequence: CASRHVGENQPQHF.

As regards this clone: The same CDR3 arises from other DNA sequences in this sample as well. CDR3 DNA sequence: TGCGCCAGCAGCCCGGGAATGAACACTGAAGCTTTCTTT. It yields the protein CASSPGMNTEAFF. The chain links TRBV4-1 to TRBJ1-1, with no clear D. The V end lost 4 bases, the J end lost 0 bases, and 6 bases lay between the germline ends. The CDR3 totals 13 residues. From germline, CDR1 is MGHRA and CDR2 YSYEKL.

The rearrangement links TRBV7-9 to TRBJ1-1; D perhaps matches TRBD1 (6 bases). The CDR3 is 15 residues long. V was shortened by 4 bases and J by 4 bases, with 16 bases between the two germline ends. Germline CDR1 is SEHNR and CDR2 is FQNEAQ (reference sequence). The CDR3 loop reads CASSSTGSESTEAFF. The CDR3 bases are TGTGCCAGCAGCTCCACAGGGTCGGAAAGCACTGAAGCTTTCTTT.

V gene TRBV6-1 combines with J gene TRBJ2-1; 7 bases align to TRBD2. Germline lookup yields CDR1 MNHNS and CDR2 SASEGT. The CDR3 has 13 residues. The V segment lost 7 bases and the J segment 10 bases; nucleotides outside the gene matches: 10. The CDR3 protein is CASTSRGDREQFF. The CDR3 coding sequence is TGTGCCAGCACTAGTCGGGGGGACCGGGAGCAGTTCTTC.

The chain recombines TRBV7-2 with TRBJ1-4, with TRBD1 matching over 9 bases. This CDR3 is 15 amino acids long. With V trimmed by 4 bases and J by 3 bases, 3 bases remained unmatched. Looked up from germline, CDR1 is SGHTA and CDR2 is FQGNSA. CDR3 sequence (DNA): TGTGCCAGCAGCTCACAGGGGGCGGCTAATGAAAAACTGTTTTTT. As protein: CASSSQGAANEKLFF.

The V gene is TRBV7-9, the J gene TRBJ2-5; D remains ambiguous. This CDR3 has 13 residues. From germline, CDR1 is SEHNR and CDR2 FQNEAQ (reference sequence). V was pared by 6 bases and J by 1 base, with 9 bases between. CDR3 region: CASRRVPQETQYF. CDR3 coding DNA: TGTGCCAGCAGACGGGTCCCCCAAGAGACCCAGTACTTC.

This sequence joins TRBV7-9 and TRBJ1-6; 7 bases align to TRBD1. Germline-derived CDR1 and CDR2 are SEHNR and FQNEAQ (reference sequence). Trimming cost V 0 bases and J 6 bases; bases outside gene matches: 8. The CDR3 is 17 amino acids. CDR3 coding DNA: TGTGCCAGCAGCTTAGCCCGAGGACAGGCGATTAATTCACCCCTCCACTTT. This encodes CASSLARGQAINSPLHF.

In its sample, this clone was seen a few times. V usage is TRBV15 and J usage is TRBJ1-2; D is unresolved. This CDR3 is built from 13 residues. Trimming stripped 0 bases from V and 8 bases from J, with 10 bases between. Per the germline V gene, CDR1 is LNHNV and CDR2 is YYDKDF (reference sequence). In DNA, the CDR3 is TGTGCCACCAGCAGAGAAGGAGGGAGAGGCTACACCTTC. Encoded protein: CATSREGGRGYTF.

V gene TRBV19 combines with J gene TRBJ1-5, with 12 bases identical to TRBD1. V lost 5 bases, J lost 1 base, and 6 bases stayed unmatched. CDR1 is LNHDA, CDR2 SQIVND, per germline (reference sequence). The CDR3 has 17 amino acids. CDR3 DNA: TGTGCCAGTAGTCCCCGGGACAGGGGGCTAAGCAATCAGCCCCAGCATTTT. Translation: CASSPRDRGLSNQPQHF.

The rearrangement uses TRBV30 and TRBJ2-2; 7 bases map to TRBD1. The junction had 1 base not matched to a gene; V was cut back by 3 bases and J by 3 bases. CDR3 length: 13 residues. Germline-derived CDR1 and CDR2 are GTSNPN and SVGIG (reference sequence). CDR3 in DNA: TGTGCCTGGAGGGGACAGTACACCGGGGAGCTGTTTTTT. Translated: CAWRGQYTGELFF.

This rearrangement joins TRBV15 to TRBJ1-1; D is ambiguous. From germline, CDR1 is LNHNV and CDR2 YYDKDF (reference sequence). The CDR3 loop spans 14 amino acids. V gave up 0 bases and J gave up 4 bases, with 9 bases separating them. The CDR3 loop reads CATSREVRGTEAFF. The CDR3 coding sequence is TGTGCCACCAGCAGAGAGGTCAGAGGCACTGAAGCTTTCTTT.

The chain employs TRBV4-1 and TRBJ2-7; 9 bases match TRBD2. This CDR3 is built from 14 residues. The trim removed 5 bases at V and 3 bases at J, leaving 5 bases unmatched. The V gene's germline CDR1 is MGHRA and CDR2 YSYEKL. In DNA, the CDR3 is TGCGCCAGCAGCGTCCGGACTAGCGACTACGAGCAGTACTTC. Its protein product is CASSVRTSDYEQYF.

The rearrangement joins TRBV6-6 to TRBJ2-3, with 7 bases lining up with TRBD1. Germline V lookup: CDR1 MNHNY, CDR2 SVGAGI (reference sequence). V lost 6 bases and J lost 4; bases outside the gene matches: 7. This CDR3 has 14 amino acids. CDR3 sequence (DNA): TGTGCCAGCAGAGAAACAGGGGTGGCAGATACGCAGTATTTT. This codes for CASRETGVADTQYF.

This chain joins TRBV29-1 and TRBJ2-3; TRBD1 aligns across 9 bases. Germline assignment: CDR1 SQVTM and CDR2 ANQGSEA. This CDR3 is 15 amino acids long. Trimming removed 3 bases from V and 1 base from J; junction bases left unmatched: 5. CDR3 residues: CSVDPRTGGTDTQYF. CDR3 DNA: TGCAGCGTTGACCCCCGGACAGGGGGCACAGATACGCAGTATTTT.

This chain joins TRBV7-6 and TRBJ1-1; TRBD1 agrees at 10 bases. This CDR3 has 16 residues. Losses at the gene ends were 2 bases for V and 9 bases for J; bases not matched to a gene: 12. Germline V gene data show CDR1 as SGHVS and CDR2 as FNYEAQ. CDR3 region: CASSLRSRGQGFKAFF. Here the CDR3 DNA reads TGTGCCAGCAGCTTAAGGTCTAGGGGACAGGGGTTCAAAGCTTTCTTT.